Below are 10 T cell receptor beta chains sequenced from a single sample in a study of T-cell memory formation after mild COVID-19. In TCRdb, the 5' RACE reads were re-called with MiXCR into one record per CDR3 protein. The data hold roughly 240,000 distinct CDR3 sequences, with under 20% observed a single time. What was sequenced was PBMCs or a T cell subset sorted from them (not recorded which). The receptor set was obtained from a young man who had mild COVID-19 (a few samples of this study predate the infection). Cell type and time point are not known.

The J gene is TRBJ2-1, the V gene TRBV4-1, with D unresolved. V lost 3 bases and J lost 4, with 10 bases in between. The CDR3 sequence is 14 residues long. In germline, CDR1 is MGHRA, CDR2 YSYEKL. CDR3 DNA: TGCGCCAGCAGCCAGGCTGTGGGTTACAATGAGCAGTTCTTC. Encoded protein: CASSQAVGYNEQFF.

This chain links TRBV7-9 with TRBJ1-1, with 9 nucleotides matching TRBD1. Germline CDR1 reads SEHNR; CDR2 reads FQNEAQ (reference sequence). The V segment lost 5 bases and the J segment 5 bases; nucleotides outside the gene matches: 6. The CDR3 extends over 14 amino acids. CDR3 region: CASSTGGLETEAFF. The CDR3 nucleotides are TGTGCCAGCAGCACAGGGGGCTTGGAAACTGAAGCTTTCTTT.

The chain recombines TRBV7-2 with TRBJ2-3, with D possibly matching TRBD2 (6 bases). CDR1 is SGHTA, CDR2 FQGNSA, per germline. Trimming took 5 bases from V and 10 from J, leaving 19 bases between them. The CDR3 contains 14 residues. The DNA for the CDR3 is TGTGCCAGCAGCCCGGGACTCAAGGGGAGGCCGCAGTATTTT. Its translation: CASSPGLKGRPQYF.

The table lists this clonotype with a few counts. The rearrangement uses TRBV9 and TRBJ2-2; 11 bases agree with TRBD2. The CDR3 is 17 residues long. J was trimmed by 2 bases and V by 2 bases; bases with no gene match: 5. Germline lookup yields CDR1 SGDLS and CDR2 YYNGEE. As DNA, the CDR3 is TGTGCCAGCAGCGTCCCGGGACTAGCGGAAAACACCGGGGAGCTGTTTTTT. Protein: CASSVPGLAENTGELFF.

This clonotype was found a few times. The genes are TRBV5-6 and TRBJ1-1; D gene unclear. Trimming took off 1 base at V and 3 bases at J, with 1 base between the two ends. CDR3 length equals 11 residues. Germline-derived CDR1 and CDR2 are SGHDT and YYEEEE. The CDR3 DNA is TGTGCCAGCAGCTTGTACACTGAAGCTTTCTTT. This sequence encodes CASSLYTEAFF.

This clonotype was observed a few times. The V call is TRBV12-3 or TRBV12-4, the J call TRBJ1-6, with TRBD1 matching over 7 bases. This CDR3 is built from 14 residues. After removal of 6 bases from V and 5 bases from J, the junction contained 4 bases not matched to a gene. This chain's CDR3 is CASRWDRDNSPLHF. Written as DNA, the CDR3 is TGTGCCAGCAGGTGGGACAGAGATAATTCACCCCTCCACTTT.

This clonotype was counted between two and nine times. V usage is TRBV2 and J usage is TRBJ2-1, with 9 bases fitting TRBD2. The CDR3 spans 15 residues. V lost 6 bases to trimming and J lost 8 bases; unmatched junction nucleotides: 11. Germline lookup yields CDR1 SNHLY and CDR2 FYNNEI. CDR3 nucleotide sequence: TGTGCCAGCAGGCGCCGGCGGGGGGGCGAGGATGAGCAGTTCTTC. Translated, it gives CASRRRRGGEDEQFF.

CDR3 sequence (DNA): TGTGCCAGCAGCAACCACTACGAGCAGTACTTC. It yields the protein CASSNHYEQYF. The V call is TRBV12-3 or TRBV12-4, the J call TRBJ2-7; D is uncertain. The CDR3 has 11 amino acids. Between the trimmed V and J ends, which lost 6 bases and 3 bases, there was a span of 6 bases.

This clonotype was detected only a few times. V gene TRBV7-2 combines with J gene TRBJ2-5; D remains unclear. The germline V gene encodes CDR1 SGHTA and CDR2 FQGNSA. This CDR3 comprises 14 residues. V was cut by 2 bases and J by 6 bases, with 13 bases left in between. The DNA for the CDR3 is TGTGCCAGCAGCTTAAACCAGGCCGGCCAGACCCAGTACTTC. Amino acids: CASSLNQAGQTQYF. Full variable domain (outside the CDR3, taken from reference TRBV7-2 and TRBJ2-5): GAGVSQSPSNKVTEKGKDVELRCDPISGHTALYWYRQSLGQGLEFLIYFQGNSAPDKSGLPSDRFSAERTGGSVSTLTIQRTQQEDSAVYLCASSLNQAGQTQYFGPGTRLLVL.

This clonotype was picked up many times. The chain links TRBV4-3 to TRBJ1-2; 10 bases are shared with TRBD1. The germline V gene has CDR1 LGHNA and CDR2 YSLEER. J lost 4 bases, V lost 4 bases, and 6 bases had no gene match. The length of the CDR3 is 15 residues. CDR3 bases: TGCGCCAGCAGCCGCGACAGGGGGCTAAGCTATGGCTACACCTTC. Protein product: CASSRDRGLSYGYTF.